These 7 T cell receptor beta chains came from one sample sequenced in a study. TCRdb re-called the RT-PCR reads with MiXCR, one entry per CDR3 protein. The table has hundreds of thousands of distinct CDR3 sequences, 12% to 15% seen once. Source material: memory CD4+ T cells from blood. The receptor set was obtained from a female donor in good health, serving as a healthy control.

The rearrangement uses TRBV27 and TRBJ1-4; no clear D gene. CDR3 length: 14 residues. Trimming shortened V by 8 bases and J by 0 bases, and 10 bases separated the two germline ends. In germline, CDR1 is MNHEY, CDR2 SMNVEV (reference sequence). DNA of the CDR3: TGTGCCAGCTCGTCCCTTACAACTAATGAAAAACTGTTTTTT. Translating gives CASSSLTTNEKLFF.

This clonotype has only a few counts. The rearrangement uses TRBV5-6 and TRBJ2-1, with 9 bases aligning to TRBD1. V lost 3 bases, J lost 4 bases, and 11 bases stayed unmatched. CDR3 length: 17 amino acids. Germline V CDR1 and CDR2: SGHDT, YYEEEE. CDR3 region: CASSSALGTGFYNEQFF. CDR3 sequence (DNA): TGTGCCAGCAGCTCTGCCTTAGGGACAGGGTTTTACAATGAGCAGTTCTTC.

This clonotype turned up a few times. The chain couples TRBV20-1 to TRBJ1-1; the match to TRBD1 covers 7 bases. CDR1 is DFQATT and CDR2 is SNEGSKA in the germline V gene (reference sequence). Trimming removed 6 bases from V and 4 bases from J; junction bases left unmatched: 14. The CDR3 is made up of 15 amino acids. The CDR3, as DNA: TGCAGTGCAGACGCGCCGGGACAGAGTGTCACTGAAGCTTTCTTT. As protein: CSADAPGQSVTEAFF.

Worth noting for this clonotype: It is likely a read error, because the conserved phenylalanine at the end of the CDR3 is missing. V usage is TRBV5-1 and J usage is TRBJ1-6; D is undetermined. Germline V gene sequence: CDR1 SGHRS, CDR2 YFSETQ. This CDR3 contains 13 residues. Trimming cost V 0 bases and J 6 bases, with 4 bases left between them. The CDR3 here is CASSLAANSPLHY. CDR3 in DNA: TGCGCCAGCAGCTTGGCCGCTAATTCACCCCTCCACTAT.

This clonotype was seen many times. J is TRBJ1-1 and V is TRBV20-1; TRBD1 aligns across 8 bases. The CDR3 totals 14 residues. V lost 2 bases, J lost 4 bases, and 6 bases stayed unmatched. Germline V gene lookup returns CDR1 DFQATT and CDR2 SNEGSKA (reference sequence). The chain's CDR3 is CSARMTGVITEAFF. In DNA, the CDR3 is TGCAGTGCTAGAATGACAGGGGTGATCACTGAAGCTTTCTTT.

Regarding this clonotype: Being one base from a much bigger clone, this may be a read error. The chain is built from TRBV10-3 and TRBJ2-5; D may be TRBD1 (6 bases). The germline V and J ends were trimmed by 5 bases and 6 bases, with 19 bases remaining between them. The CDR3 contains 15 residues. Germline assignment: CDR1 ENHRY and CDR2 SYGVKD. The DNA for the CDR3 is TGTGCCATCAGTTCCAGGGGTCCCCCACAACAGACCCAGTACTTC. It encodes CAISSRGPPQQTQYF.

The CDR3 nucleotides read TGTGCCAGCTCACCACGGAGCGACTACGAGCAGTACTTC. Protein: CASSPRSDYEQYF. The chain couples TRBV18 to TRBJ2-7, with D hard to call. Germline lookup yields CDR1 KGHSH and CDR2 LQKENI. CDR3 length: 13 residues. Trimming removed 1 base from V and 3 bases from J, with 7 bases in between.